Each of the 15 T cell receptor beta chains below was sequenced from the same sample in a study of beta chain features in type 1 diabetes. For these receptors, no antigen is known. Study results and limitations: Significant though moderate, a shortening of TCRB CDR3s appeared in all four CD4+ subsets of Type 1 diabetes patients.

All of the isolated RNA was reverse transcribed, so expressed TCRB transcripts were sequenced. Here immunoSEQ multiplex PCR was the method, and the copy in TCRdb shows in-frame clones only, minus some. This table holds a few hundred thousand clones, 15% found once. Specimen: naive CD4+ T cells from blood. The receptors stem from a man aged 18 to 30 with type 1 diabetes.

This clone has just a few counts. Other nucleotide sequences in the sample specify the same CDR3. The chain combines TRBV18 with TRBJ1-5; D is ambiguous. With 3 bases removed from V and 6 bases from J, the gap between germline ends came to 9 bases. In germline, CDR1 is KGHSH, CDR2 LQKENI. CDR3 length: 13 amino acids. The CDR3 loop reads CASSPGSGQPQHF. The CDR3 bases are TGTGCCAGCTCACCCGGGTCGGGTCAGCCCCAGCATTTT.

This clone has just a few counts. This chain uses TRBV15 with TRBJ2-3, with D possibly matching TRBD1 (5 bases). The CDR3 loop spans 15 amino acids. Between the trimmed V and J ends, which lost 0 bases and 2 bases, there was a span of 9 bases. CDR1 is LNHNV, CDR2 YYDKDF, per germline (reference sequence). The DNA for the CDR3 is TGTGCCACCAGCAGAGAGACAGTAAACACAGATACGCAGTATTTT. Its translation is CATSRETVNTDTQYF. The full variable domain, with the rest looked up from reference TRBV15 and TRBJ2-3, is DAMVIQNPRYQVTQFGKPVTLSCSQTLNHNVMYWYQQKSSQAPKLLFHYYDKDFNNEADTPDNFQSRRPNTSFCFLDIRSPGLGDTAMYLCATSRETVNTDTQYFGPGTRLTVL.

This chain joins TRBV20-1 and TRBJ2-7, with D perhaps matching TRBD2 (5 bases). Trimming removed 6 bases at V and 3 bases at J, with 9 bases between. Germline-derived CDR1 and CDR2 are DFQATT and SNEGSKA (reference sequence). The CDR3 is made up of 11 amino acids. DNA for the CDR3: TGCAGTGCAGTAGGGAGCTACGAGCAGTACTTC. Protein product: CSAVGSYEQYF.

As regards this clone: Different DNA sequences within this sample yield the same CDR3. V usage is TRBV27 and J usage is TRBJ2-4; maybe TRBD1 (6 bases). Germline V CDR1 and CDR2: MNHEY, SMNVEV (reference sequence). CDR3 length: 14 amino acids. The V end lost 2 bases, the J end lost 1 base, and 6 bases lay between the germline ends. The CDR3 DNA follows: TGTGCCAGCAGTTTACAGGGGGCCAAAAACATTCAGTACTTC. It is translated as CASSLQGAKNIQYF.

The chain couples TRBV29-1 to TRBJ2-3, with D possibly TRBD1 on 6 matching bases. Trimming took 3 bases from V and 12 from J, leaving 22 bases between them. Germline loops: CDR1 SQVTM, CDR2 ANQGSEA. This CDR3 is 14 amino acids long. The CDR3 loop reads CSVETQSRSGHQYF. CDR3 DNA: TGCAGCGTTGAGACCCAAAGTAGGTCGGGACATCAGTATTTT.

The J gene is TRBJ1-2, the V gene TRBV13; D is perhaps TRBD1 (6 bases). V dropped 8 bases and J dropped 4 bases, with 23 bases sitting between them. Germline V CDR1 and CDR2: PRHDT, FYEKMQ (reference sequence). CDR3 size: 16 residues. The CDR3 DNA reads as TGTGCCAGCGGGAATCGAAACAGGGCTTTACTCTATGGCTACACCTTC. As protein: CASGNRNRALLYGYTF.

This CDR3 is CASEILAGVYEQYF. The CDR3 DNA reads TGTGCCAGCGAGATACTAGCGGGAGTCTACGAGCAGTACTTC. V gene TRBV2 combines with J gene TRBJ2-7, with 11 positions matching TRBD2. The CDR3 extends over 14 amino acids. In germline, CDR1 is SNHLY, CDR2 FYNNEI. After removal of 8 bases from V and 3 bases from J, the junction contained 6 bases not matched to a gene. The whole variable domain, filled in from reference TRBV2 and TRBJ2-7, reads EPEVTQTPSHQVTQMGQEVILRCVPISNHLYFYWYRQILGQKVEFLVSFYNNEISEKSEIFDDQFSVERPDGSNFTLKIRSTKLEDSAMYFCASEILAGVYEQYFGPGTRLTVT.

The sample holds a few counts of this clone. The chain employs TRBV6-4 and TRBJ2-1; D is perhaps TRBD2 (5 bases). The CDR3 has 14 amino acids. V was trimmed by 4 bases and J by 10 bases, leaving 17 bases between them. Looked up from germline, CDR1 is MRHNA and CDR2 is SNTAGT. CDR3 loop: CASSGGDRLREQFF. The CDR3 nucleotides read TGTGCCAGCAGTGGGGGAGACCGCCTGAGGGAGCAGTTCTTC.

As to this clone: One end of the junction fails to match germline, which may point to a read error. The gene calls are TRBV5-1 and TRBJ2-2; D is perhaps TRBD2 (6 bases). The CDR3 loop spans 11 amino acids. Germline V gene sequence: CDR1 SGHRS, CDR2 YFSETQ. The CDR3 DNA reads TGCGCCAGCAGCGCGACCGGGGGGCTGTTTTTT. It translates to CASSATGGLFF.

This clone was recorded a few times. This rearrangement joins TRBV2 to TRBJ2-1; D might be TRBD2 (5 bases). From germline, CDR1 is SNHLY and CDR2 FYNNEI. V lost 3 bases and J lost 2, with 8 bases in between. The CDR3 is 14 residues long. The CDR3 is CASSERAAYNEQFF. DNA of the CDR3: TGTGCCAGCAGTGAGAGGGCAGCCTACAATGAGCAGTTCTTC.

The chain has TRBV7-2 and TRBJ2-3, with 8 bases fitting TRBD1. The CDR3 is made up of 14 amino acids. CDR1 and CDR2 (germline): SGHTA, FQGNSA. Germline trimming cut 4 bases from V and 3 bases from J; bases unmatched to any gene: 3. The CDR3 DNA follows: TGTGCCAGCAGCTCCTGGACAGGGACAGATACGCAGTATTTT. This gives the protein CASSSWTGTDTQYF.

This clone was counted a few times. This chain joins TRBV6-5 and TRBJ1-1; D may be TRBD1 (6 bases). The CDR3 loop spans 12 amino acids. Germline CDR1 and CDR2: MNHEY and SVGAGI. V was cut by 5 bases and J by 8 bases, with 12 bases left in between. DNA for the CDR3: TGTGCCAGCAGTCCAGGGACACAAGAAGCTTTCTTT. This translates into CASSPGTQEAFF.

The J gene is TRBJ2-2, the V gene TRBV11-2; the match to TRBD2 covers 7 bases. Germline V gene data show CDR1 as SGHAT and CDR2 as FQNNGV. J lost 6 bases, V lost 3 bases, and 7 bases had no gene match. This CDR3 comprises 15 residues. Written as DNA, the CDR3 is TGTGCCAGCAGCTTTGGGAGGGGTAGTGCCGGGGAGCTGTTTTTT. Protein: CASSFGRGSAGELFF.

The chain couples TRBV30 to TRBJ1-4; no firm D call. The CDR3 totals 15 residues. Deletions cut 5 bases from V and 5 bases from J, with 18 bases between. Germline CDR1 reads GTSNPN; CDR2 reads SVGIG (reference sequence). This CDR3 reads CAWARNSGLNEKLFF. Written as DNA, the CDR3 is TGTGCCTGGGCAAGAAACAGCGGCTTGAATGAAAAACTGTTTTTT.

The gene calls are TRBV6-5 and TRBJ2-4, with D possibly matching TRBD2 (6 bases). Germline loops: CDR1 MNHEY, CDR2 SVGAGI. Trimming pared 2 bases from V and 7 bases from J, leaving 12 bases between. The CDR3 has 14 amino acids. This CDR3 is CASSYRRGRNIQYF. The CDR3 coding sequence is TGTGCCAGCAGTTACAGGAGGGGACGCAACATTCAGTACTTC.